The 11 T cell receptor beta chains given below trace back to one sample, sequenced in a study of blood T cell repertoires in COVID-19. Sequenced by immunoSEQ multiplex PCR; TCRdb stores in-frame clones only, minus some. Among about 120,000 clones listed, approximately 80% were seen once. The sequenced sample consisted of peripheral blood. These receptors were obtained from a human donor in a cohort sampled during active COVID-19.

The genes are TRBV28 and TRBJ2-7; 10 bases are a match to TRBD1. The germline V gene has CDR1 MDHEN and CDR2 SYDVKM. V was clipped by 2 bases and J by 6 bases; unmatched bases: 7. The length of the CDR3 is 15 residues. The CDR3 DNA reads TGTGCCAGCAGTTTACGACAGGGGGCGCGTATCGAGCAGTACTTC. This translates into CASSLRQGARIEQYF.

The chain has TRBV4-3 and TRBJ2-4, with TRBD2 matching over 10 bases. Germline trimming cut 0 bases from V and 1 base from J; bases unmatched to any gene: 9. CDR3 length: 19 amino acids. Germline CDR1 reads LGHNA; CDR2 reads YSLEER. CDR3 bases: TGCGCCAGCAGCCAAGATCAACTAGCGGGGAGTGGGGCCAAAAACATTCAGTACTTC. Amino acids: CASSQDQLAGSGAKNIQYF.

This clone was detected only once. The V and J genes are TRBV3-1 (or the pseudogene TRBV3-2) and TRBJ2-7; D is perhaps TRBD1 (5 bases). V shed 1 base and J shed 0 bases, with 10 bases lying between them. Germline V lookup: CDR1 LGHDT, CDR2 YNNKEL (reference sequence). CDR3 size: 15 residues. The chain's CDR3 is CASSQGQFPSYEQYF. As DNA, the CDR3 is TGTGCCAGCAGCCAAGGACAGTTCCCCTCCTACGAGCAGTACTTC.

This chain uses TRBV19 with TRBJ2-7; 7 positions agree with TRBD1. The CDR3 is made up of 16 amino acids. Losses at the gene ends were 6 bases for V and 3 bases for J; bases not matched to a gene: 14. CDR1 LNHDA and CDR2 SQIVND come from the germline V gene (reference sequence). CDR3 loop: CASRKPTRDRDYEQYF. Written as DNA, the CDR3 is TGTGCCAGTAGAAAACCCACGAGAGACAGGGACTACGAGCAGTACTTC.

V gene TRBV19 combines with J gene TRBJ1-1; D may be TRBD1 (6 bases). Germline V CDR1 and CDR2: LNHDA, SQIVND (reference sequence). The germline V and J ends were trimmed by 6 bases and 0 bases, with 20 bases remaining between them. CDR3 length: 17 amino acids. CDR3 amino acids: CASRPDRLARVNTEAFF. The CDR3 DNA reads TGTGCCAGTAGACCAGACAGGCTCGCCCGCGTGAACACTGAAGCTTTCTTT.

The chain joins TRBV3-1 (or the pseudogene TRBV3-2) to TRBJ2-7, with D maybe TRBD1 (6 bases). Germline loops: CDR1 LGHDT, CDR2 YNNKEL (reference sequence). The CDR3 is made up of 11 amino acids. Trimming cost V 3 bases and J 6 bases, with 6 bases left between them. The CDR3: CASSQGAEQYF. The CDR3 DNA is TGTGCCAGCAGCCAGGGGGCCGAGCAGTACTTC.

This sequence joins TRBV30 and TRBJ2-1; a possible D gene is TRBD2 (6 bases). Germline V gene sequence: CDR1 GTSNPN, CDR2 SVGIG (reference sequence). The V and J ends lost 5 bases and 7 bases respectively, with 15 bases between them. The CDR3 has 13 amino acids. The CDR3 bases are TGTGCCTGGTCCAGCGGGCCGATAAATGAGCAGTTCTTC. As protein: CAWSSGPINEQFF.

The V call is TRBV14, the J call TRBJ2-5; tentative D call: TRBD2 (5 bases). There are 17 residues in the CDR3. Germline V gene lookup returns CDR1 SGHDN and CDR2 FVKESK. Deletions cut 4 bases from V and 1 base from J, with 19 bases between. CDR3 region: CASSPGERWGPQETQYF. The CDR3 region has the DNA TGTGCCAGCAGCCCCGGGGAGCGGTGGGGTCCCCAAGAGACCCAGTACTTC.

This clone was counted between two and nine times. CDR3 region: CASSPVDPPGQGGGKLFF. CDR3 in DNA: TGTGCCAGCTCACCAGTCGACCCACCGGGACAGGGAGGAGGAAAACTGTTTTTT. The V call is TRBV18, the J call TRBJ1-4, with TRBD1 matching over 9 bases. Germline loops: CDR1 KGHSH, CDR2 LQKENI. The V and J ends lost 2 bases and 10 bases, in that order; junction bases with no gene match: 17. This CDR3 is built from 18 residues.

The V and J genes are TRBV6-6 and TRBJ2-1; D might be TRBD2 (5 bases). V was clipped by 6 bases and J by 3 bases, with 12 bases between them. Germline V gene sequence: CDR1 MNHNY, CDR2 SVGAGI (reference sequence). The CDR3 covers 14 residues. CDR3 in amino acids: CASRWEINYNEQFF. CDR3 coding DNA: TGTGCCAGCAGGTGGGAGATAAACTACAATGAGCAGTTCTTC.

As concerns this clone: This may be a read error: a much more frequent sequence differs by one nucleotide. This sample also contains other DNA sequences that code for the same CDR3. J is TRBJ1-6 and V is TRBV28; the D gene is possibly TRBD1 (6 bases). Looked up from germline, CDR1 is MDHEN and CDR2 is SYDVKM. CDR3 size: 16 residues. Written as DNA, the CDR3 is TGTGCTAGCAGTGAAATAACCGGGACATTTAATTCACCCCTCCACTTT. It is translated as CASSEITGTFNSPLHF.